One sample yielded the 30 T cell receptor beta chains listed below, sequenced in a study of T cell responses to AZD1222 COVID-19 vaccine. Measured with immunoSEQ multiplex PCR; TCRdb has only the in-frame clones, and not every one. Of 95,000 to 150,000 clones in the sample, around 92% are singletons; the top ten hold more than 13%. The material was peripheral blood, obtained on day 0 of AZD1222 vaccination. These receptors were obtained from an adult in good health.

The V and J genes are TRBV4-1 and TRBJ1-6, with D possibly matching TRBD1 (5 bases). Trimming cost V 1 base and J 6 bases, with 16 bases left between them. The CDR3 length is 17 residues. Germline values: CDR1 MGHRA, CDR2 YSYEKL. This chain's CDR3 is CASSQGTIGTFNSPLHF. The CDR3 coding sequence is TGCGCCAGCAGCCAAGGGACGATTGGGACGTTTAATTCACCCCTCCACTTT.

The rearrangement uses TRBV10-1 and TRBJ2-7; the D gene is possibly TRBD2 (6 bases). The V and J ends lost 7 bases and 1 base respectively, with 17 bases between them. In germline, CDR1 is WNHNN, CDR2 SYGVQD (reference sequence). The CDR3 covers 15 residues. CDR3 residues: CASNPRGYSSYEQYF. The CDR3 DNA sequence: TGCGCCAGCAATCCTCGGGGGTACAGTTCCTACGAGCAGTACTTC.

This clone showed up just once. The chain employs TRBV7-2 and TRBJ2-1; possible D gene TRBD1, 6 bases. The V end lost 8 bases, the J end lost 7 bases, and 9 bases lay between the germline ends. Germline V gene sequence: CDR1 SGHTA, CDR2 FQGNSA. This CDR3 has 11 residues. CDR3: CASSGVNEQFF. The CDR3 coding sequence is TGTGCCAGCTCAGGGGTAAATGAGCAGTTCTTC.

V gene TRBV28 combines with J gene TRBJ1-2; D is undetermined. V was trimmed by 3 bases and J by 4 bases, leaving 9 bases between them. This CDR3 has 13 residues. Germline lookup yields CDR1 MDHEN and CDR2 SYDVKM. CDR3 in amino acids: CASSFQDLYGYTF. CDR3 DNA sequence: TGTGCCAGCAGTTTTCAGGACCTCTATGGCTACACCTTC.

The chain carries TRBV5-3 and TRBJ2-3; TRBD1 agrees at 8 bases. TRBV5-3 is recorded as an ORF, its role being uncertain. CDR3 length: 15 residues. Trimming removed 4 bases from V and 5 bases from J; junction bases left unmatched: 9. CDR3 protein: CARSRPLDRGDTQYF. CDR3 bases: TGTGCCAGAAGCCGCCCCCTTGACAGGGGAGATACGCAGTATTTT.

The chain uses TRBV6-5 and TRBJ1-3; 8 bases map to TRBD1. Germline CDR1 MNHEY, CDR2 SVGAGI. The trim removed 3 bases at V and 0 bases at J, leaving 4 bases unmatched. This CDR3 region has 16 residues. The CDR3 DNA follows: TGTGCCAGCAGTTATAGGACAGGGACCTCTGGAAACACCATATATTTT. Translation: CASSYRTGTSGNTIYF.

The chain couples TRBV7-9 to TRBJ1-1; possible D gene TRBD1, 5 bases. V lost 3 bases and J lost 0, with 8 bases in between. Germline CDR1 and CDR2: SEHNR and FQNEAQ (reference sequence). The CDR3 is 14 residues long. CDR3 nucleotide sequence: TGTGCCAGCAGCTTCGGGGGGATGAACACTGAAGCTTTCTTT. Its protein is CASSFGGMNTEAFF.

This chain connects TRBV6-2 or TRBV6-3 to TRBJ2-1, with D unresolved. The ends were cut back, 6 bases at V and 3 bases at J, with 15 bases in the middle. Germline loops: CDR1 MNHEY, CDR2 SVGEGT. The CDR3 length is 15 residues. The CDR3 coding sequence is TGTGCCAGCAGCGCCGGAAAGGAAGACTACAATGAGCAGTTCTTC. Translated: CASSAGKEDYNEQFF.

The chain recombines TRBV5-5 with TRBJ1-6; maybe TRBD1 (5 bases). Germline V gives CDR1 SGHKS, CDR2 YYEKEE (reference sequence). The CDR3 runs 15 residues. The V and J ends lost 0 bases and 5 bases respectively, with 9 bases between them. The CDR3 sequence: CASSLAGNNNSPLHF. The CDR3 region has the DNA TGTGCCAGCAGCTTGGCAGGGAATAATAATTCACCCCTCCACTTT.

The rearrangement links TRBV7-2 to TRBJ2-1; 7 positions match TRBD2. Germline values: CDR1 SGHTA, CDR2 FQGNSA. J lost 5 bases, V lost 7 bases, and 17 bases had no gene match. CDR3 size: 17 residues. Here the CDR3 reads CASTTELAGVEHNEQFF. The CDR3 DNA sequence: TGTGCCAGCACCACCGAACTGGCGGGAGTGGAGCACAATGAGCAGTTCTTC.

The rearrangement joins TRBV4-1 to TRBJ1-1, with unresolved D. The V gene's germline CDR1 is MGHRA and CDR2 YSYEKL. There are 15 residues in the CDR3. V was pared by 4 bases and J by 4 bases, with 16 bases between. CDR3 in amino acids: CASSRSSGPITEAFF. CDR3 nucleotide sequence: TGCGCCAGCAGCCGATCCTCTGGACCGATCACTGAAGCTTTCTTT.

The rearrangement uses TRBV29-1 and TRBJ1-1; D gene unclear. The CDR3 is made up of 12 amino acids. Trimming pared 5 bases from V and 1 base from J, leaving 8 bases between. Germline CDR1 reads SQVTM; CDR2 reads ANQGSEA. CDR3 in DNA: TGCAGCGTTCAGAGCGGGAACACTGAAGCTTTCTTT. Residues: CSVQSGNTEAFF. Full variable domain (missing parts from reference TRBV29-1 and TRBJ1-1): SAVISQKPSRDICQRGTSLTIQCQVDSQVTMMFWYRQQPGQSLTLIATANQGSEATYESGFVIDKFPISRPNLTFSTLTVSNMSPEDSSIYLCSVQSGNTEAFFGQGTRLTVV.

V and J are TRBV11-2 and TRBJ1-1, with unresolved D. V dropped 3 bases and J dropped 4 bases, with 9 bases sitting between them. This CDR3 region has 13 residues. From germline, CDR1 is SGHAT and CDR2 FQNNGV. In DNA, the CDR3 is TGTGCCAGCAGCTTTCCTCTGGGCACTGAAGCTTTCTTT. It codes for CASSFPLGTEAFF. The full variable domain, its missing parts supplied by reference TRBV11-2 and TRBJ1-1, is EAGVAQSPRYKIIEKRQSVAFWCNPISGHATLYWYQQILGQGPKLLIQFQNNGVVDDSQLPKDRFSAERLKGVDSTLKIQPAKLEDSAVYLCASSFPLGTEAFFGQGTRLTVV.

This clone was observed a single time. The chain has TRBV4-3 and TRBJ2-1; either TRBD1 or TRBD2 may supply D (7 bases each). Trimming took off 1 base at V and 0 bases at J, with 16 bases between the two ends. The CDR3 sequence is 18 residues long. CDR1 LGHNA and CDR2 YSLEER come from the germline V gene. This CDR3 reads CASSQARGGRGSYNEQFF. For the CDR3, the DNA is TGCGCCAGCAGCCAAGCCAGGGGGGGCCGGGGCTCCTACAATGAGCAGTTCTTC.

The CDR3: CASSNRWVRQRNSPLHF. The CDR3 coding sequence is TGTGCCAGTAGTAATCGATGGGTCAGACAGAGGAATTCACCCCTCCACTTT. V usage is TRBV19 and J usage is TRBJ1-6, with TRBD1 as a possible D gene (5 bases). The CDR3 sequence is 17 residues long. The V gene lost 4 bases and the J gene lost 7 bases, with 20 bases spanning the gap. Looked up from germline, CDR1 is LNHDA and CDR2 is SQIVND (reference sequence).

V usage is TRBV7-2 and J usage is TRBJ2-2; TRBD2 might be the D (5 bases). V was clipped by 2 bases and J by 6 bases, with 16 bases between them. The CDR3 extends over 16 amino acids. CDR1 and CDR2 from the germline V gene are SGHTA and FQGNSA. The CDR3 DNA reads as TGTGCCAGCAGCTTACGAGCGGAGGTCTTCTCCGGGGAGCTGTTTTTT. Translated, it gives CASSLRAEVFSGELFF.

V gene TRBV9 combines with J gene TRBJ1-6; 7 positions match TRBD1. Trimming removed 3 bases from V and 6 bases from J; junction bases left unmatched: 9. The CDR3 runs to 16 residues. CDR1 and CDR2 (germline): SGDLS, YYNGEE. The CDR3 loop is CASSDDDRAFNSPLHF. CDR3 nucleotide sequence: TGTGCCAGCAGCGACGACGACAGGGCCTTTAATTCACCCCTCCACTTT. Full variable domain (remainder filled in from reference TRBV9 and TRBJ1-6): DSGVTQTPKHLITATGQRVTLRCSPRSGDLSVYWYQQSLDQGLQFLIQYYNGEERAKGNILERFSAQQFPDLHSELNLSSLELGDSALYFCASSDDDRAFNSPLHFGNGTRLTVT.

The gene calls are TRBV6-2 or TRBV6-3 and TRBJ2-2, with D hard to call. Trimming took off 2 bases at V and 6 bases at J, with 10 bases between the two ends. Germline loops: CDR1 MNHEY, CDR2 SVGEGT. This CDR3 has 14 amino acids. The CDR3, as DNA: TGTGCCAGCAGTTACCCCCCTCGGGCCGGGGAGCTGTTTTTT. This codes for CASSYPPRAGELFF.

The rearrangement joins TRBV5-4 to TRBJ2-6, with 12 bases lining up with TRBD1. Trimming cost V 4 bases and J 2 bases; bases outside gene matches: 7. Per the germline V gene, CDR1 is SGHNT and CDR2 is YYREEE (reference sequence). The CDR3 spans 18 residues. DNA of the CDR3: TGTGCCAGCAGCCAGCGGGACAGGGGGCGGACTGGGGCCAACGTCCTGACTTTC. It specifies CASSQRDRGRTGANVLTF. Based on the CDR3 plus reference TRBV5-4 and TRBJ2-6, the full variable domain is ETGVTQSPTHLIKTRGQQVTLRCSSQSGHNTVSWYQQALGQGPQFIFQYYREEENGRGNFPPRFSGLQFPNYSSELNVNALELDDSALYLCASSQRDRGRTGANVLTFGAGSRLTVL.

This chain uses TRBV28 with TRBJ1-4; the D is unclear. Germline V gene sequence: CDR1 MDHEN, CDR2 SYDVKM. V was clipped by 1 base and J by 6 bases, with 9 bases between them. The CDR3 totals 14 residues. CDR3 residues: CASSLLQSHEKLFF. For the CDR3, the DNA is TGTGCCAGCAGTTTATTACAGTCCCATGAAAAACTGTTTTTT.

The V gene is TRBV5-1, the J gene TRBJ2-2, with D hard to call. CDR3 length: 13 residues. The germline CDR1 and CDR2 sequences are SGHRS and YFSETQ. Trimming stripped 9 bases from V and 0 bases from J, with 9 bases between. The CDR3 coding sequence is TGCGCCAATACAGACCCGAACACCGGGGAGCTGTTTTTT. This gives the protein CANTDPNTGELFF.

This chain connects TRBV10-1 to TRBJ2-1; 8 bases match TRBD1. CDR1 WNHNN and CDR2 SYGVQD come from the germline V gene (reference sequence). After removal of 0 bases from V and 13 bases from J, the junction contained 5 bases not matched to a gene. CDR3 size: 13 residues. CDR3 sequence: CASSESRGTGQFF. In DNA form, the CDR3 reads TGCGCCAGCAGTGAGTCGAGAGGGACAGGACAGTTCTTC.

In this sample, this clone turned up once. This chain connects TRBV7-2 to TRBJ1-6; TRBD1 matches at 10 bases. The germline CDR1 and CDR2 sequences are SGHTA and FQGNSA. Losses at the gene ends were 4 bases for V and 9 bases for J; bases not matched to a gene: 12. The length of the CDR3 is 17 residues. This CDR3 reads CASSSSVRTGGVSPLHF. The CDR3 DNA is TGTGCCAGCAGCTCCTCCGTTCGGACAGGGGGTGTTTCACCCCTCCACTTT.

The rearrangement joins TRBV7-2 to TRBJ2-3, with unresolved D. Germline CDR1 and CDR2: SGHTA and FQGNSA. The CDR3 covers 13 residues. The V end was cut by 4 bases, the J end by 6 bases, with 11 bases between. CDR3 protein: CASSSHPEDTQYF. CDR3 DNA sequence: TGTGCCAGCAGCTCCCACCCTGAGGATACGCAGTATTTT. Combining the CDR3 with reference TRBV7-2 and TRBJ2-3 gives the whole variable domain GAGVSQSPSNKVTEKGKDVELRCDPISGHTALYWYRQSLGQGLEFLIYFQGNSAPDKSGLPSDRFSAERTGGSVSTLTIQRTQQEDSAVYLCASSSHPEDTQYFGPGTRLTVL.

The chain joins TRBV18 to TRBJ1-2; D is unresolved. The CDR3 extends over 15 amino acids. The germline V and J ends were trimmed by 2 bases and 1 base, with 11 bases remaining between them. From germline, CDR1 is KGHSH and CDR2 LQKENI. The CDR3 here is CASSPYYGVNYGYTF. Written as DNA, the CDR3 is TGTGCCAGCTCACCATACTACGGGGTTAACTATGGCTACACCTTC.

The chain is built from TRBV19 and TRBJ1-5; a weak D match, TRBD1 (5 bases). This CDR3 is 19 amino acids long. V was cut by 4 bases and J by 2 bases, with 24 bases left in between. The germline gives CDR1 LNHDA, CDR2 SQIVND (reference sequence). The CDR3 here is CASSRMGRGPRYRNQPQHF. CDR3 coding DNA: TGTGCCAGTAGTAGGATGGGACGGGGTCCCCGATACCGCAATCAGCCCCAGCATTTT.

The chain has TRBV6-5 and TRBJ1-1; no definite D call. Germline V CDR1 and CDR2: MNHEY, SVGAGI. The CDR3 spans 13 residues. Trimming removed 2 bases at V and 7 bases at J, with 11 bases between. The CDR3 here is CASSYGLSVEAFF. Written as DNA, the CDR3 is TGTGCCAGCAGTTACGGTTTGTCGGTTGAAGCTTTCTTT.

The chain carries TRBV4-3 and TRBJ1-5; TRBD1 matches 8 bases. This CDR3 contains 15 residues. CDR1 is LGHNA, CDR2 YSLEER, per germline. Germline trimming cut 0 bases from V and 6 bases from J; bases unmatched to any gene: 4. This CDR3 is CASSQDRGQVQPQHF. CDR3 bases: TGCGCCAGCAGCCAAGACAGGGGGCAGGTTCAGCCCCAGCATTTT.

The chain uses TRBV10-1 and TRBJ2-5; unclear D gene. With 3 bases removed from V and 4 bases from J, the gap between germline ends came to 6 bases. Germline V gives CDR1 WNHNN, CDR2 SYGVQD (reference sequence). This CDR3 comprises 12 residues. The CDR3 reads CASSEGRETQYF. CDR3 nucleotides: TGCGCCAGCAGTGAAGGACGAGAGACCCAGTACTTC.

The chain recombines TRBV6-2 or TRBV6-3 with TRBJ1-5; no reliable D call. V lost 2 bases and J lost 3, with 11 bases in between. The CDR3 sequence is 15 residues long. Germline lookup yields CDR1 MNHEY and CDR2 SVGEGT. DNA of the CDR3: TGTGCCAGCAGTTACCCAGGCCAATCCAATCAGCCCCAGCATTTT. The encoded protein is CASSYPGQSNQPQHF.